This T cell receptor (beta chain) was identified in a study of cytomegalovirus exposure and HLA in healthy donors. Findings and limits, study-wide: Most sequenced TCRs were rare (though some public TCRs occurred in many donors). V- and J-gene trimming of TCR beta was linked (in a later analysis) to a missense DCLRE1C variant. The number of N-insertions in an Asian-associated ancestry cluster was reportedly below the 666-donor mean in a later analysis. Earlier analysis yielded a pattern in which most TCR beta V segments were productive about 90% or about 30% of the time.

The germline V gene encodes CDR1 GTSNPN and CDR2 SVGIG (reference sequence). With 2 bases clipped from V and 1 base from J, the junction kept 4 bases outside the gene matches. The CDR3 contains 14 residues. Primers included in the PCR were 60 Vbeta and 13 Jbeta primers. Generated by immunoSEQ multiplex PCR, the TCRdb table keeps only in-frame clones and is missing some. In the table there are 95,000 to 120,000 clones, around 77% of which are singletons. Comments on this clone: Antigen specificity is unknown.

This chain joins TRBV30 and TRBJ1-1; 7 bases fit TRBD1. This sequence was found in a woman in her 30s in good health and CMV-seropositive. The specimen sequenced was PBMCs. The CDR3: CAWSIGTANTEAFF. CDR3 coding DNA: TGTGCCTGGAGTATCGGGACAGCGAACACTGAAGCTTTCTTT.